These 23 T cell receptor beta chains were sequenced from one sample in a study of T cells after posttransplantation cyclophosphamide. Sequenced by immunoSEQ multiplex PCR; TCRdb stores in-frame clones only, minus some. The table has a few thousand clones, around 70% seen once. Treatment was busulfan-fludarabine conditioning, a marrow graft, and cyclophosphamide on days +3 and +4. The sample was PBMCs, taken 362 days after allogeneic stem cell transplant with posttransplant cyclophosphamide. These receptor sequences come from a male patient between 60 and 69 years old who received an allogeneic stem cell transplant from an unrelated donor, was CMV-positive, and had acute GVHD only. Some of the T cells might come from the graft donor.

Only a few counts were recorded for this clone. V is TRBV5-8 and J is TRBJ2-1; D perhaps matches TRBD1 (5 bases). The CDR3 contains 16 residues. Germline CDR1 and CDR2: SGHTS and YDEGEE. Trimming cost V 0 bases and J 0 bases, with 10 bases left between them. CDR3 region: CASSLAGMFSYNEQFF. Written as DNA, the CDR3 is TGTGCCAGCAGCTTGGCAGGGATGTTCTCCTACAATGAGCAGTTCTTC.

The rearrangement links TRBV18 to TRBJ1-5; D remains ambiguous. The germline gives CDR1 KGHSH, CDR2 LQKENI. The V end lost 6 bases, the J end lost 2 bases, and 11 bases lay between the germline ends. CDR3 length equals 14 residues. CDR3 sequence: CASSHGGGNQPQHF. The CDR3 coding sequence is TGTGCCAGCTCTCACGGCGGGGGCAATCAGCCCCAGCATTTT. The full variable domain, in which reference TRBV18 and TRBJ1-5 provide the parts outside the CDR3, is NAGVMQNPRHLVRRRGQEARLRCSPMKGHSHVYWYRQLPEEGLKFMVYLQKENIIDESGMPKERFSAEFPKEGPSILRIQQVVRGDSAAYFCASSHGGGNQPQHFGDGTRLSIL.

The rearrangement uses TRBV9 and TRBJ2-5; TRBD2 matches at 13 bases. The CDR3 is made up of 17 amino acids. Germline CDR1 reads SGDLS; CDR2 reads YYNGEE. Unmatched junction bases numbered 7, after V lost 3 bases and J lost 2 bases. The CDR3 sequence: CASSAATSGGNQETQYF. The CDR3 DNA follows: TGTGCCAGCAGCGCCGCGACTAGCGGGGGGAATCAAGAGACCCAGTACTTC.

This clone was picked up a small number of times. V and J are TRBV6-5 and TRBJ2-7; 8 positions match TRBD1. J was trimmed by 1 base and V by 6 bases; bases with no gene match: 5. The germline V gene encodes CDR1 MNHEY and CDR2 SVGAGI. The CDR3 is 14 amino acids. This CDR3 is CASSQGTGSYEQYF. The CDR3 nucleotides read TGTGCCAGCAGCCAGGGGACAGGTTCCTACGAGCAGTACTTC.

This chain connects TRBV6-6 to TRBJ1-5; a possible D gene is TRBD1 (5 bases). Germline V gives CDR1 MNHNY, CDR2 SVGAGI (reference sequence). V lost 2 bases and J 2 bases, leaving 7 bases between the germline ends. The CDR3 sequence is 14 residues long. The CDR3 DNA reads TGTGCCAGCAGTTACCCACAGGGCAATCAGCCCCAGCATTTT. Translated, it gives CASSYPQGNQPQHF.

This clone was observed a handful of times. The CDR3 DNA sequence: TGTGCCAGCAGCCGACGAGCCGAGGCGGCGGTCGGGTCATACGAGCAGTACTTC. Translating it yields CASSRRAEAAVGSYEQYF. V gene TRBV11-1 combines with J gene TRBJ2-7; D not resolved. The germline CDR1 and CDR2 sequences are SGHAT and FQDESV (reference sequence). Trimming stripped 5 bases from V and 4 bases from J, with 27 bases between. The CDR3 contains 18 residues.

The chain recombines TRBV7-9 with TRBJ1-2; a weak D match, TRBD1 (5 bases). V gave up 0 bases and J gave up 3 bases, with 11 bases separating them. Per the germline V gene, CDR1 is SEHNR and CDR2 is FQNEAQ (reference sequence). The CDR3 has 15 residues. CDR3 residues: CASSLAVGDYYGYTF. As DNA, the CDR3 is TGTGCCAGCAGCTTAGCGGTAGGGGATTACTATGGCTACACCTTC.

The V gene is TRBV19, the J gene TRBJ2-2, with 10 nucleotides matching TRBD2. This CDR3 has 15 residues. The germline V gene has CDR1 LNHDA and CDR2 SQIVND (reference sequence). Trimming cost V 4 bases and J 3 bases; bases outside gene matches: 2. The CDR3 protein is CASSRLAGHTGELFF. The CDR3 DNA follows: TGTGCCAGTAGTAGACTAGCGGGCCACACCGGGGAGCTGTTTTTT.

This rearrangement joins TRBV7-3 to TRBJ2-7; perhaps TRBD2 as D (6 bases). From germline, CDR1 is SGHTA and CDR2 FQGTGA. The V and J ends lost 0 bases and 2 bases respectively, with 17 bases between them. The CDR3 extends over 17 amino acids. Here the CDR3 DNA reads TGTGCCAGCAGCTTAACTGGAGGTAGCGGTGGGGCCTACGAGCAGTACTTC. It yields the protein CASSLTGGSGGAYEQYF.

The V and J genes are TRBV30 and TRBJ2-3; 12 nucleotides align to TRBD2. V shed 4 bases and J 6 bases; nucleotides not matched to a gene: 2. The CDR3 is made up of 13 amino acids. CDR1 is GTSNPN and CDR2 is SVGIG in the germline V gene (reference sequence). The CDR3 DNA sequence: TGTGCCTGGACTAGCGGGGGGGCGGATACGCAGTATTTT. Residues: CAWTSGGADTQYF.

The genes are TRBV6-4 and TRBJ1-3; 7 bases line up with TRBD1. In germline, CDR1 is MRHNA, CDR2 SNTAGT. The CDR3 runs 18 residues. The V gene end was trimmed by 0 bases and the J gene end by 2 bases; junction bases not matched to a gene: 10. This chain's CDR3 is CASSDSITGQPAGNTIYF. Written as DNA, the CDR3 is TGTGCCAGCAGTGACTCTATAACGGGACAGCCAGCTGGAAACACCATATATTTT.

A few counts support this clone. This rearrangement joins TRBV19 to TRBJ1-3; TRBD1 matches 8 bases. J was trimmed by 3 bases and V by 6 bases; bases with no gene match: 7. CDR1 is LNHDA, CDR2 SQIVND, per germline (reference sequence). This CDR3 has 15 residues. The CDR3 is CASSPTGAYGNTIYF. The CDR3 DNA reads TGTGCCAGTAGCCCGACAGGGGCTTATGGAAACACCATATATTTT.

On this clone: A read error may produce the germline difference seen at one junction end. The chain couples TRBV7-7 to TRBJ2-5; D not certain. The CDR3 totals 15 residues. Germline lookup yields CDR1 SSHAT and CDR2 FNYEAQ (reference sequence). CDR3 residues: CASSFSTTPEETQYF. The CDR3 DNA sequence: TGTGCTAGCAGCTTTAGCACGACTCCGGAAGAGACCCAGTACTTC.

The chain is built from TRBV7-2 and TRBJ2-3, with 10 nucleotides matching TRBD2. The J segment lost 4 bases and the V segment lost 5 bases, leaving 6 bases of the junction unmatched. CDR1 and CDR2 (germline): SGHTA, FQGNSA. The CDR3 sequence is 15 residues long. DNA for the CDR3: TGTGCCAGCAGCATCGGACTAGCGGTCTCAGATACGCAGTATTTT. Translated, it gives CASSIGLAVSDTQYF.

This sequence joins TRBV6-6 and TRBJ1-5, with 7 nucleotides matching TRBD1. The junction had 4 bases not matched to a gene; V was cut back by 5 bases and J by 0 bases. Germline V gives CDR1 MNHNY, CDR2 SVGAGI (reference sequence). The CDR3 length is 15 residues. CDR3 region: CASSPRGFSNQPQHF. CDR3 DNA: TGTGCCAGCAGTCCCAGGGGGTTTAGCAATCAGCCCCAGCATTTT.

This clone was seen a few times. The chain joins TRBV5-6 to TRBJ1-1; tentatively, D is TRBD1 (5 bases). V was pared by 3 bases and J by 7 bases, with 13 bases between. The CDR3 contains 13 residues. CDR1 and CDR2 from the germline V gene are SGHDT and YYEEEE. The CDR3 DNA follows: TGTGCCAGCAGCTGGGCGGACATGGGTGAAGCTTTCTTT. It yields the protein CASSWADMGEAFF. Variable domain in full (rest from reference TRBV5-6 and TRBJ1-1): DAGVTQSPTHLIKTRGQQVTLRCSPKSGHDTVSWYQQALGQGPQFIFQYYEEEERQRGNFPDRFSGHQFPNYSSELNVNALLLGDSALYLCASSWADMGEAFFGQGTRLTVV.

This sequence joins TRBV28 and TRBJ1-2, with D tentatively TRBD1 (5 bases). Trimming stripped 3 bases from V and 7 bases from J, with 15 bases between. CDR1 and CDR2 (germline): MDHEN, SYDVKM. This CDR3 has 14 residues. CDR3 DNA sequence: TGTGCCAGCAGTTTGGTTGCAGGGAGGTTTGGCTACACCTTC. It yields the protein CASSLVAGRFGYTF.

The chain employs TRBV27 and TRBJ1-5; the D is unclear. V was clipped by 8 bases and J by 1 base, with 12 bases between them. The CDR3 extends over 14 amino acids. The germline gives CDR1 MNHEY, CDR2 SMNVEV (reference sequence). The CDR3 nucleotides read TGTGCCAGCCGCGGCGGCCTGAGCAATCAGCCCCAGCATTTT. Its protein is CASRGGLSNQPQHF.

This rearrangement joins TRBV5-4 to TRBJ2-6; perhaps TRBD2 as D (7 bases). Germline V gene lookup returns CDR1 SGHNT and CDR2 YYREEE (reference sequence). The CDR3 length is 17 residues. With 6 bases removed from V and 4 bases from J, the gap between germline ends came to 20 bases. Here the CDR3 DNA reads TGTGCCAGCAACACTGGGGGGGCCAGGGCCGGGGCCAACGTCCTGACTTTC. Its translation is CASNTGGARAGANVLTF. The full variable domain, its missing parts supplied by reference TRBV5-4 and TRBJ2-6, is ETGVTQSPTHLIKTRGQQVTLRCSSQSGHNTVSWYQQALGQGPQFIFQYYREEENGRGNFPPRFSGLQFPNYSSELNVNALELDDSALYLCASNTGGARAGANVLTFGAGSRLTVL.

Concerning this clone itself: This sequence is one base from a far larger clone and is likely a read error. This rearrangement joins TRBV10-3 to TRBJ1-5; 7 bases align to TRBD1. The germline CDR1 and CDR2 sequences are ENHRY and SYGVKD. The CDR3 sequence is 14 residues long. Trimming took 10 bases from V and 2 from J; bases not matched to a gene: 8. CDR3: CASSATGGNQPQHF. The CDR3 DNA reads as TGTGCCAGCAGCGCAACAGGGGGCAATCAGCCCCAGCATTTT.

CDR3 nucleotides: TGTGCCTGGAGTGTACAAGGTCGGGGTGCAACTAATGAAAAACTGTTTTTT. Protein sequence: CAWSVQGRGATNEKLFF. The J gene is TRBJ1-4, the V gene TRBV30; no clear D gene. Germline values: CDR1 GTSNPN, CDR2 SVGIG (reference sequence). Deletions cut 0 bases from V and 0 bases from J, with 14 bases between. The CDR3 has 17 residues.

The rearrangement joins TRBV10-1 to TRBJ2-2, with 9 nucleotides matching TRBD1. The CDR3 is 16 amino acids. V shed 0 bases and J 7 bases; nucleotides not matched to a gene: 6. Looked up from germline, CDR1 is WNHNN and CDR2 is SYGVQD (reference sequence). The CDR3 DNA sequence: TGCGCCAGCAGTGAGTCCGGGGACAGGGAAAGCGGGGAGCTGTTTTTT. This encodes CASSESGDRESGELFF.

The rearrangement joins TRBV19 to TRBJ1-3; D gene ambiguous. This CDR3 is built from 14 residues. Trimming cost V 7 bases and J 0 bases, with 10 bases left between them. Germline V lookup: CDR1 LNHDA, CDR2 SQIVND (reference sequence). The CDR3 bases are TGTGCCAGTACGGCCCCAGGCTCTGGAAACACCATATATTTT. Encoded protein: CASTAPGSGNTIYF.